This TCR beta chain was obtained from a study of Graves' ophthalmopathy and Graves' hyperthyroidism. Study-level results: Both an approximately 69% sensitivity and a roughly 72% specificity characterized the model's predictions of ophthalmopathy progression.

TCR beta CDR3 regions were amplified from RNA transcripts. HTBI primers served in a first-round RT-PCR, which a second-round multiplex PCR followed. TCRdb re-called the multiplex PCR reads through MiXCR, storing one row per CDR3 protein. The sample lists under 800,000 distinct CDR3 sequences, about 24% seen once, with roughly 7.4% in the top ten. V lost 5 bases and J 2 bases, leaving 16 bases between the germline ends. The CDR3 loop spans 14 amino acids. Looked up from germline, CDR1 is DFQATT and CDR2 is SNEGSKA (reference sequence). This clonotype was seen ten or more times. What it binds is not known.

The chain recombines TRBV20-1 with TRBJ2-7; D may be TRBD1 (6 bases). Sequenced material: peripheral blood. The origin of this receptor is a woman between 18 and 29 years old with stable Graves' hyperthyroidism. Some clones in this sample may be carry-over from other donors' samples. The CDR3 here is CSAYRDTAPYEQYF. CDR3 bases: TGCAGTGCTTATCGGGACACGGCCCCCTACGAGCAGTACTTC.